This TCR beta chain was sequenced in a study of OX40 agonist ivuxolimab in advanced cancers. There are 15 residues in the CDR3. V shed 4 bases and J shed 4 bases, with 14 bases lying between them. Germline CDR1 is SGHAT and CDR2 is FQNNGV. The data were produced by immunoSEQ multiplex PCR, yet TCRdb's version contains in-frame clones alone and is incomplete. Of approximately 82,000 clones detected, around nine tenths appear once; the ten largest clones hold about 0.6%. The genes are TRBV11-2 and TRBJ1-3, with D unclear. Sequences were derived from CD4+ or CD8+ T cells sorted from blood, sampled in a trial of the OX40 agonist ivuxolimab. The receptor was isolated from an adult with an advanced solid tumor such as melanoma, head and neck, liver or kidney cancer. For the CDR3, the DNA is TGTGCCAGCAGCTCCTCAACGGGAACGGGAAACACCATATATTTT. Its translation is CASSSSTGTGNTIYF.